This T cell receptor beta chain was recovered during a study of cytomegalovirus exposure and HLA in healthy donors. Some clones are missing from TCRdb's copy, which holds only in-frame ones; the method was immunoSEQ multiplex PCR. This table has about 110,000 clones, roughly 90% appearing once. Study observations and caveats: The CMV antigen specificity of three CMV-associated chains was confirmed through in vitro analysis.

Concerning this clone itself: Its antigen is currently unknown.

Germline V gene data show CDR1 as SGDLS and CDR2 as YYNGEE. V lost 3 bases and J 7 bases, leaving 23 bases between the germline ends. The length of the CDR3 is 17 residues. The chain combines TRBV9 with TRBJ2-1, with TRBD1 as a possible D gene (10 bases). Sequencing input: PBMCs. This receptor was identified in a woman aged 18-29 years in good health and CMV-seronegative. CDR3 sequence reads: CASSATGGGRVKNEQFF. CDR3 in DNA: TGTGCCAGCAGCGCGACAGGGGGCGGGAGGGTTAAGAATGAGCAGTTCTTC. Drawing the rest from reference TRBV9 and TRBJ2-1, the complete variable domain is DSGVTQTPKHLITATGQRVTLRCSPRSGDLSVYWYQQSLDQGLQFLIQYYNGEERAKGNILERFSAQQFPDLHSELNLSSLELGDSALYFCASSATGGGRVKNEQFFGPGTRLTVL.